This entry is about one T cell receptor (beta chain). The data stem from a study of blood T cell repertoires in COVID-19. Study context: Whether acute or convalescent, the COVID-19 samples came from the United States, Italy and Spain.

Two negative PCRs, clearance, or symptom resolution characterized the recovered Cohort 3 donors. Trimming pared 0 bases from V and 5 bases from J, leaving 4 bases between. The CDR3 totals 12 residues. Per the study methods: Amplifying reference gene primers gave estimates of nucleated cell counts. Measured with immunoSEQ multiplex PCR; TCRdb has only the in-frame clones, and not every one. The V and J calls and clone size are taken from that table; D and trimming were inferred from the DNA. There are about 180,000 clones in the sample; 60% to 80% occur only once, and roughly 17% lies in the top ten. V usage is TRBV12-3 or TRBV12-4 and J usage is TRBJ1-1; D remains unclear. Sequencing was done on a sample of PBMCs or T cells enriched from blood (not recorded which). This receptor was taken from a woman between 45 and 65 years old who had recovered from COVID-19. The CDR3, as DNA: TGTGCCAGCAGTTTAGCGTTAACTGAAGCTTTCTTT. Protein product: CASSLALTEAFF.